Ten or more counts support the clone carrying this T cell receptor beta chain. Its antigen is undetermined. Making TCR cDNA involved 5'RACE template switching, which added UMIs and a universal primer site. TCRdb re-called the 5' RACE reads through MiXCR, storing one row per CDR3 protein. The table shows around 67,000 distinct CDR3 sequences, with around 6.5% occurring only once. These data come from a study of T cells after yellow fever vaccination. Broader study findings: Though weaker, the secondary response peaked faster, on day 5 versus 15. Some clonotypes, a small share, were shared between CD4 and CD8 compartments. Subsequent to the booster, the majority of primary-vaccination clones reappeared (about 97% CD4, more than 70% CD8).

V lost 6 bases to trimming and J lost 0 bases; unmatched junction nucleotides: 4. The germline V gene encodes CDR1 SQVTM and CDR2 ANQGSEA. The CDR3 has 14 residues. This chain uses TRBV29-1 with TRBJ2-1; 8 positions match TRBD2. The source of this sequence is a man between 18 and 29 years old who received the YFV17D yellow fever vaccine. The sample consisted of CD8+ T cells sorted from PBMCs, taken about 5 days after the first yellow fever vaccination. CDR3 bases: TGCAGCGTAGCGGGGGCCCCCTCCTACAATGAGCAGTTCTTC. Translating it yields CSVAGAPSYNEQFF.